This is a list of T cell receptor beta chains from one sample in a study of shared clonotypes between healthy human individuals. Libraries were prepared by immunoSEQ multiplex PCR; TCRdb keeps only in-frame clonotypes and omits some of them. Counted here are about 2.3 million clones, 85% to 95% occurring once; the ten biggest clones make up approximately 0.39%. Sample: naive CD4+ T cells from PBMCs. The receptors originated from a man in his late teens or twenties in good health. Some clones in this sample may be carry-over from other donors' samples. Both conserved end residues are part of each CDR3. D genes are given only for firm matches. Not every row has a clone size; where given, it reads once, few, many or a size class.

TRBJ2-7 | TRBV4-1 | - | - | TGCGCCAGCAGCCAAGATGGGATTGGACCCTACGAGCAGTACTTC | CASSQDGIGPYEQYF
TRBJ1-2 | TRBV6-5 | - | TRBD1 | TGTGCCAGCAGAGCCGGGACAGGGACTTATGGCTACACCTTC | CASRAGTGTYGYTF
TRBJ2-4 | TRBV7-2 | - | TRBD1 | TGTGCCAGCAGAACGGACAGGGCGTCGAACATTCAGTACTTC | CASRTDRASNIQYF
TRBJ1-2 | TRBV28 | - | - | TGTGCCAGCAGTTTGGTCTGGCAGGGACCTTATGGCTACACCTTC | CASSLVWQGPYGYTF
TRBJ1-2 | TRBV6-5 | - | - | TGTGCCAGCAGCCCTCCCGGCTATGGCTACACCTTC | CASSPPGYGYTF
TRBJ2-3 | TRBV5-1 | - | TRBD1 | TGCGCCAGCAGCTTGCACGCCGGGACAGGGACAGATACGCAGTATTTT | CASSLHAGTGTDTQYF
TRBJ2-1 | TRBV27 | - | TRBD1 | TGTGCCAGCAGTTTGGGCCGGGACAGGGTGAATGAGCAGTTCTTC | CASSLGRDRVNEQFF
TRBJ1-5 | TRBV29-1 | - | - | TGCAGCGTTGAGGCAGGGATCAATCAGCCCCAGCATTTT | CSVEAGINQPQHF
TRBJ1-1 | TRBV9 | few | - | TGTGCCAGCAGCGTAGCTGGATCGGGGATAGCTTTCTTT | CASSVAGSGIAFF
TRBJ1-1 | TRBV18 | - | TRBD1 | TGTGCCAGCTCACCCCAAACAGGGGGCCCCATGAACACTGAAGCTTTCTTT | CASSPQTGGPMNTEAFF
TRBJ2-1 | TRBV5-1 | - | TRBD2 | TGCGCCAGCAGCTCCTTACTTTTAGCGGGAGGGCTAGGCAATGAGCAGTTCTTC | CASSSLLLAGGLGNEQFF
TRBJ2-1 | TRBV11-2 | once | TRBD2 | TGTGCCAGCAGCCCCCGGTTAGCGGGGCGCTACAATGAGCAGTTCTTC | CASSPRLAGRYNEQFF
TRBJ1-4 | TRBV19 | few | - | TGTGCCACCTCAACGCGGGGTTCAACTAATGAAAAACTGTTTTTT | CATSTRGSTNEKLFF
TRBJ2-7 | TRBV6-6 | - | - | TGTGCCAGCACCTCGAGGGTGTACGAGCAGTACTTC | CASTSRVYEQYF
TRBJ2-1 | TRBV27 | - | - | TGTGCCAGCATTCCCCGGGGGTTAGCGGTTTTACCCTACAATGAGCAGTTCTTC | CASIPRGLAVLPYNEQFF
TRBJ1-2 | TRBV7-8 | once | TRBD1 | TGTGCCAGCAGCCGAACAGGGGAAGCTAACTATGGCTACACCTTC | CASSRTGEANYGYTF
TRBJ1-3 | TRBV12-5 | - | - | TGTGCTAGTGGTTTGATGACTTCGGCGGGAAACACCATATATTTT | CASGLMTSAGNTIYF
TRBJ1-1 | TRBV6-5 | - | - | TGTGCCAGCAGTTGGGCAGGGCACACTGAAGCTTTCTTT | CASSWAGHTEAFF
TRBJ2-1 | TRBV5-1 | - | TRBD2 | TGCGCCAGCAGCTTCCTAGCGGGATCCTACAATGAGCAGTTCTTC | CASSFLAGSYNEQFF
TRBJ1-3 | TRBV6-5 | once | TRBD1 | TGTGCCAGCAGCCTTAACAGGGGAGGTGGAAACACCATATATTTT | CASSLNRGGGNTIYF
TRBJ2-7 | TRBV6-5 | - | - | TGTGCCAGCCACCCTTTCGGGAATAATTACGAGCAGTACTTC | CASHPFGNNYEQYF
TRBJ1-5 | TRBV2 | - | - | TGTGCCAGCAGGGGGGGCTTGAGCAATCAGCCCCAGCATTTT | CASRGGLSNQPQHF
TRBJ2-7 | TRBV5-1 | - | TRBD2 | TGCGCCAGCAGCACCGGGCCCGGGGGGGCCTACGAGCAGTACTTC | CASSTGPGGAYEQYF
TRBJ1-3 | TRBV28 | - | - | TGTGCCAGCAGTTTACCAACACTCTACTCTGGAAACACCATATATTTT | CASSLPTLYSGNTIYF
TRBJ2-6 | TRBV5-4 | - | - | TGTGCCAGCAATCCCGCAGGAGGACGGGGGGCCAACGTCCTGACTTTC | CASNPAGGRGANVLTF
TRBJ1-1 | TRBV28 | once | - | TGTGCCAGCGGCTTTGACCTCCCGCCACTGGGAGCTTTCTTT | CASGFDLPPLGAFF
TRBJ2-6 | TRBV28 | - | TRBD1 | TGTGCCAGCAGTTTACTACAGGGGCGTGGGGCCAACGTCCTGACTTTC | CASSLLQGRGANVLTF
TRBJ1-1 | TRBV27 | - | - | TGTGCCAGCAGTTTAACCCGAGGGGGAAAGAACACTGAAGCTTTCTTT | CASSLTRGGKNTEAFF
TRBJ2-5 | TRBV7-9 | - | - | TGTGCCAGCAGCCCAGCCCGAGGAGGTCAAGAGACCCAGTACTTC | CASSPARGGQETQYF
TRBJ2-2 | TRBV19 | - | TRBD1 | TGTGCCAGTATAGGACAGGGTCTCACCGGGGAGCTGTTTTTT | CASIGQGLTGELFF
TRBJ1-2 | TRBV18 | - | TRBD1 | TGTGCCAGCTCATCCCAGGGGGCACGGGATGGCTACACCTTC | CASSSQGARDGYTF